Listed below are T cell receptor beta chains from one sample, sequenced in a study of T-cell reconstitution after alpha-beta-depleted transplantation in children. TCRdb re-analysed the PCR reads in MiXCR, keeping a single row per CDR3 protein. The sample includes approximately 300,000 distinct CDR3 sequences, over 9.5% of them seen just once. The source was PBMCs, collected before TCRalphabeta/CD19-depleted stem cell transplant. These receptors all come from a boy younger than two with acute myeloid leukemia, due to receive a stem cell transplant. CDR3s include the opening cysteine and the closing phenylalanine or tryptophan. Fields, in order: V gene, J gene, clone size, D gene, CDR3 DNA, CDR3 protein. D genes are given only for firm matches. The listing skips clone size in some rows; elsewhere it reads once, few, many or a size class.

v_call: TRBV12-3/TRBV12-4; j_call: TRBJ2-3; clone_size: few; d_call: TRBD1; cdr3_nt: TGTGCCAGCAGGGGCCGGGACAGGAGCACAGATACGCAGTATTTT; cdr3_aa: CASRGRDRSTDTQYF
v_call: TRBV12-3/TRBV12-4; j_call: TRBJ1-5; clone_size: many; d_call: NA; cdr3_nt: TGTGCCAGCAGTCCCCAGGGTATCGGCAATCAGCCCCAGCATTTT; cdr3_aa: CASSPQGIGNQPQHF
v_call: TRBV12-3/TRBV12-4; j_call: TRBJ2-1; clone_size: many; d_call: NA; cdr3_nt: TGTGCCAGCAGTTTTCGGGACCACTACAATGAGCAGTTCTTC; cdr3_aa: CASSFRDHYNEQFF
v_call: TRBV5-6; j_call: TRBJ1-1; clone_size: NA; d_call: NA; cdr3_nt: TGTGCCAGCAGCCAACAGGGAGGTGAAGCTTTCTTT; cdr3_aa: CASSQQGGEAFF
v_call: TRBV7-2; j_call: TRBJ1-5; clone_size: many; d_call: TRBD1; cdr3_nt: TGTGCCAGCAGCCGGGACAGCGGCAATCAGCCCCAGCATTTT; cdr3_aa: CASSRDSGNQPQHF
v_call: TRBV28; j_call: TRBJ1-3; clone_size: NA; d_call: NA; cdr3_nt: TGTGCCAGCAGCGCTTACATCAATGGAAACACCATATATTTT; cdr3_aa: CASSAYINGNTIYF
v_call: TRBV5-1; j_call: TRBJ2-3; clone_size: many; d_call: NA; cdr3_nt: TGCGCCAGCAGCTTGGGGGGGACCGCGGGCACAGATACGCAGTATTTT; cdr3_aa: CASSLGGTAGTDTQYF
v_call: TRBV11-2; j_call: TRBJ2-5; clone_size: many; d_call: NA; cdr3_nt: TGTGCCAGCAGCCCCAGGACTGCCGGAGAGACCCAGTACTTC; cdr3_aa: CASSPRTAGETQYF
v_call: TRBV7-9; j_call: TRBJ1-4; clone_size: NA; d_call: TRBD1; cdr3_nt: TGTGCCAGCAGCGCAAGACAGGGAATTGAAAAACTGTTTTTT; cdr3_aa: CASSARQGIEKLFF
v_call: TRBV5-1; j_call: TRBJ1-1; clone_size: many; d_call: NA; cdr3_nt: TGCGCCAGCAGCTTGTACGGCCGGAACACTGAAGCTTTCTTT; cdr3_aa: CASSLYGRNTEAFF
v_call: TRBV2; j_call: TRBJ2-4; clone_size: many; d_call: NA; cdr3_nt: TGTGCCAGCAGTGAACTTGACGCGGCGAGCATTCAGTACTTC; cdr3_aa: CASSELDAASIQYF
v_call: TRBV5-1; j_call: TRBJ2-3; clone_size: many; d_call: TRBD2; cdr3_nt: TGCGCCAGCAGCTTGCCCGCTAGCGGGGGTACCACAGATACGCAGTATTTT; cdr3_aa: CASSLPASGGTTDTQYF
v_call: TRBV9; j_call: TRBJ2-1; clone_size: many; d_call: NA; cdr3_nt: TGTGCCAGCAGCGTAGTTTCCTCCTACAATGAGCAGTTCTTC; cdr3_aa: CASSVVSSYNEQFF
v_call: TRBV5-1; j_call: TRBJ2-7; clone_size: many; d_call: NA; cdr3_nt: TGCGCCAGCAGCTTGTATTCGGGGTCCTACGAGCAGTACTTC; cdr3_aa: CASSLYSGSYEQYF
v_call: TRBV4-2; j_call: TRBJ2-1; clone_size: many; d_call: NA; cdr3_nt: TGTGCCAGCAGCCAACATTCCGCTTATGAGCAGTTCTTC; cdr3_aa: CASSQHSAYEQFF
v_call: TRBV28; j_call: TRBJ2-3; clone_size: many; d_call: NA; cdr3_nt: TGTGCCAGCAGTTCGGCAGGAGGCACAGATACGCAGTATTTT; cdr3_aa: CASSSAGGTDTQYF
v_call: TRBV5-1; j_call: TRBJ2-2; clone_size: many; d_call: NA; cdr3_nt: TGCGCCAGCAGCTGGTCCCGACAGGTGAACACCGGGGAGCTGTTTTTT; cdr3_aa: CASSWSRQVNTGELFF
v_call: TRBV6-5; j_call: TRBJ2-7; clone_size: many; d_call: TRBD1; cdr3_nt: TGTGCCAGCAGTTACCCCGGCAGGGGGCGAAAGGTGCAGTACTTC; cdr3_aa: CASSYPGRGRKVQYF
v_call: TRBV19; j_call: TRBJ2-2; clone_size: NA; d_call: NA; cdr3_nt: TGTGCCAGTAGTAATTTAGGAGGGAACCAACCCGGGGAGCTGTTTTTT; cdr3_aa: CASSNLGGNQPGELFF
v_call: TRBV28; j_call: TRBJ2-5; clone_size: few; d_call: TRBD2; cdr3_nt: TGTGCCAGCAGATTTAGCGGGAGGGCCCCCCAAGAGACCCAGTACTTC; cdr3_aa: CASRFSGRAPQETQYF
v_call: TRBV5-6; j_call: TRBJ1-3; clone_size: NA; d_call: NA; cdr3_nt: TGTGCCAGCAGCTCCAGACGACAAAACAGGGCTGGAAACACCATATATTTT; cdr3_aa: CASSSRRQNRAGNTIYF
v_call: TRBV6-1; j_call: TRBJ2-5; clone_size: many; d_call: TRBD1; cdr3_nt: TGTGCCAGCAGCCCGGCCAGGGGGCGCGGGGAGACCCAGTACTTC; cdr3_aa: CASSPARGRGETQYF
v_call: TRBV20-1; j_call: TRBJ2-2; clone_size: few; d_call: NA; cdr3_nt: TGCAGTGCTGTCCGGGCCCCAGGCACCGGGGAGCTGTTTTTT; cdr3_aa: CSAVRAPGTGELFF
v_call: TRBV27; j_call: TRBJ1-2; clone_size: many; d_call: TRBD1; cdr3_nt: TGTGCCAGCAGTTTATATACCCACGGGGGACAGGGCGGAAAAGGCTACACCTTC; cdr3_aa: CASSLYTHGGQGGKGYTF
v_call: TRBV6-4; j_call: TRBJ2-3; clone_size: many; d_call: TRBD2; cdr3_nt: TGTGCCAGCAGTGACCGGCTAGCGGGGCCAGATACGCAGTATTTT; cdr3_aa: CASSDRLAGPDTQYF
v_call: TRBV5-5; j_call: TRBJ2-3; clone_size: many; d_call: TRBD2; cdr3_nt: TGTGCCAGCAGCTTGGGCGGGGGGGATTCTAGCACAGATACGCAGTATTTT; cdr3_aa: CASSLGGGDSSTDTQYF
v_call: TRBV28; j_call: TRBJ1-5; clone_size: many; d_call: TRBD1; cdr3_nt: TGTGCCAGCAGTTTCTGGGACAGACGCAATCAGCCCCAGCATTTT; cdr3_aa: CASSFWDRRNQPQHF
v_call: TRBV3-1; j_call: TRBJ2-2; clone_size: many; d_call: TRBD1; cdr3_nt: TGTGCCAGCAGCCAAGAGGACAGGGGGAACACCGGGGAGCTGTTTTTT; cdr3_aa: CASSQEDRGNTGELFF
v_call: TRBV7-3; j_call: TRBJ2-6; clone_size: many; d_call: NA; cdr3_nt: TGTGCCAGCAGCTTTTATCGCTCTGGGGCCAACGTCCTGACTTTC; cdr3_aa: CASSFYRSGANVLTF
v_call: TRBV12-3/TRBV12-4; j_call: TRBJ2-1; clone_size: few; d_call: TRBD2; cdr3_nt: TGTGCCAGCAGCCCGCGGGGGGCCGGGTACAATGAGCAGTTCTTC; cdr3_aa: CASSPRGAGYNEQFF
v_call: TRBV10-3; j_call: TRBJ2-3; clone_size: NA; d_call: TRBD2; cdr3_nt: TGTGCCATCAGTGATAGCGGGAGCAGAGATACGCAGTATTTT; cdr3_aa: CAISDSGSRDTQYF
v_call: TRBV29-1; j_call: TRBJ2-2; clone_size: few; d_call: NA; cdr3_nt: TGCAGCGTTGGCCTTCTTCTTGTCCCCGGGGAGCTGTTTTTT; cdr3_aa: CSVGLLLVPGELFF
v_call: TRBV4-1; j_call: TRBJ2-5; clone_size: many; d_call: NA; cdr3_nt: TGCGCCAGCAGCCAAGATCTGGCAGCACAAGAGACCCAGTACTTC; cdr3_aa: CASSQDLAAQETQYF